Below, 16 T cell receptor beta chains from the same sample are listed, as sequenced in a study of response to subunit inactivated influenza vaccine. MiXCR was run by TCRdb on the RT-PCR reads, yielding one entry per CDR3 protein. Of around 200,000 distinct CDR3 sequences in the sample, nearly 9.5% were seen once. Sequencing was performed on non-naive T cells sorted from PBMCs, taken on the day of vaccination. The origin of the receptors is a man aged 45 to 65 who received an inactivated influenza vaccine.

This clonotype occurred a few times. The chain's CDR3 is CASSFMGQGRQPQHF. The CDR3 nucleotides read TGTGCCAGCAGTTTCATGGGGCAGGGCAGGCAGCCCCAGCATTTT. The rearrangement uses TRBV28 and TRBJ1-5; a weak D match, TRBD1 (5 bases). Germline CDR1 and CDR2: MDHEN and SYDVKM. Trimming cost V 3 bases and J 7 bases, with 16 bases left between them. CDR3 length: 15 residues.

In its sample, this clonotype was seen many times. The gene calls are TRBV28 and TRBJ2-7; D perhaps matches TRBD1 (6 bases). The CDR3 has 16 residues. V shed 4 bases and J shed 0 bases, with 16 bases lying between them. Germline loops: CDR1 MDHEN, CDR2 SYDVKM. CDR3 DNA: TGTGCCAGCAGTTCGCCGCAGGGGCGAAACTCCTACGAGCAGTACTTC. As protein: CASSSPQGRNSYEQYF.

This clonotype was recorded at least ten times. The rearrangement joins TRBV3-1 to TRBJ2-5, with unresolved D. There are 15 residues in the CDR3. With 1 base removed from V and 5 bases from J, the gap between germline ends came to 14 bases. Germline V CDR1 and CDR2: LGHDT, YNNKEL (reference sequence). CDR3 in amino acids: CASSQVPGTTETQYF. The CDR3 DNA sequence: TGTGCCAGCAGCCAAGTTCCGGGTACTACGGAGACCCAGTACTTC.

The chain uses TRBV14 and TRBJ1-2; 8 bases are shared with TRBD1. Trimming at V came to 2 bases and at J to 4 bases, leaving 0 bases not matched to a gene. Germline V CDR1 and CDR2: SGHDN, FVKESK. This CDR3 region has 13 residues. The chain's CDR3 is CASSQQGAYGYTF. In DNA, the CDR3 is TGTGCCAGCAGCCAACAGGGGGCCTATGGCTACACCTTC.

This clonotype was picked up many times. The chain employs TRBV2 and TRBJ2-5; 7 nucleotides match TRBD1. The CDR3 totals 14 residues. Germline CDR1 SNHLY, CDR2 FYNNEI. Unmatched junction bases numbered 6, after V lost 6 bases and J lost 2 bases. This chain's CDR3 is CASRQGPYQETQYF. In DNA form, the CDR3 reads TGTGCCAGCAGACAGGGGCCCTATCAAGAGACCCAGTACTTC. The full variable domain, rest sourced from reference TRBV2 and TRBJ2-5, is EPEVTQTPSHQVTQMGQEVILRCVPISNHLYFYWYRQILGQKVEFLVSFYNNEISEKSEIFDDQFSVERPDGSNFTLKIRSTKLEDSAMYFCASRQGPYQETQYFGPGTRLLVL.

This clonotype has only a few counts. The chain joins TRBV6-4 to TRBJ1-5, with a tentative D call TRBD1 (5 bases). This CDR3 region has 13 residues. Germline V lookup: CDR1 MRHNA, CDR2 SNTAGT. V lost 5 bases to trimming and J lost 3 bases, with 8 bases between them. This CDR3 is CASSTGVNQPQHF. CDR3 sequence (DNA): TGTGCCAGCAGTACGGGGGTCAATCAGCCCCAGCATTTT.

By its share, this clonotype is medium-sized. The V and J genes are TRBV29-1 and TRBJ2-7; D may be TRBD1 (5 bases). V was trimmed by 4 bases and J by 6 bases, leaving 13 bases between them. Germline CDR1 is SQVTM and CDR2 is ANQGSEA. The CDR3 spans 12 residues. Written as DNA, the CDR3 is TGCAGCGTTGGGGGCTTTCGGACCGAGCAGTACTTC. Its translation is CSVGGFRTEQYF.

The CDR3, as DNA: TGTGCCAGCAGGCCCCCGGGACAGGGGGCCTACGAGCAGTACTTC. It codes for CASRPPGQGAYEQYF. The chain uses TRBV2 and TRBJ2-7; 11 bases are a match to TRBD1. Per the germline V gene, CDR1 is SNHLY and CDR2 is FYNNEI. V gave up 6 bases and J gave up 2 bases; unmatched junction bases: 6. This CDR3 spans 15 amino acids.

This clonotype was detected a few times. J is TRBJ2-3 and V is TRBV9; a possible D gene is TRBD2 (6 bases). The V end lost 0 bases, the J end lost 5 bases, and 10 bases lay between the germline ends. The CDR3 sequence is 14 residues long. Germline loops: CDR1 SGDLS, CDR2 YYNGEE. The CDR3 loop reads CASSVEPSVDTQYF. In DNA, the CDR3 is TGTGCCAGCAGCGTAGAGCCTAGCGTAGATACGCAGTATTTT. Combining the CDR3 with reference TRBV9 and TRBJ2-3 gives the whole variable domain DSGVTQTPKHLITATGQRVTLRCSPRSGDLSVYWYQQSLDQGLQFLIQYYNGEERAKGNILERFSAQQFPDLHSELNLSSLELGDSALYFCASSVEPSVDTQYFGPGTRLTVL.

A few counts support this clonotype. The chain links TRBV5-6 to TRBJ2-1, with D unresolved. Trimming took off 6 bases at V and 8 bases at J, with 18 bases between the two ends. CDR3 length: 14 amino acids. Germline CDR1 is SGHDT and CDR2 is YYEEEE. The CDR3 loop reads CASTLEKWSDEQFF. The CDR3, as DNA: TGTGCCAGCACGCTAGAGAAGTGGAGCGATGAGCAGTTCTTC.

This clonotype was observed many times. This rearrangement joins TRBV14 to TRBJ2-5, with TRBD2 matching 7 bases. The ends lost 4 bases at V and 4 bases at J; junction bases unmatched: 12. The germline CDR1 and CDR2 sequences are SGHDN and FVKESK. The CDR3 consists of 16 residues. CDR3 nucleotide sequence: TGTGCCAGCAGCCGCGCCCTCACCCGCGGGAGAGAGACCCAGTACTTC. It encodes CASSRALTRGRETQYF.

A few counts support this clonotype. The rearrangement links TRBV18 to TRBJ1-1; D is uncertain. This CDR3 has 12 amino acids. Between the trimmed V and J ends, which lost 2 bases and 8 bases, there was a span of 9 bases. The V gene's germline CDR1 is KGHSH and CDR2 LQKENI. The CDR3 sequence: CASSPASNEAFF. The CDR3 nucleotides are TGTGCCAGCTCACCAGCGAGCAACGAAGCTTTCTTT.

This clonotype occurred many times. The CDR3 region is CSARPTGNNEQFF. CDR3 nucleotide sequence: TGCAGTGCTCGCCCCACAGGGAACAATGAGCAGTTCTTC. The rearrangement links TRBV20-1 to TRBJ2-1, with D possibly being TRBD1 (6 bases). CDR1 is DFQATT and CDR2 is SNEGSKA in the germline V gene (reference sequence). V was pared by 5 bases and J by 5 bases, with 13 bases between. The CDR3 runs to 13 residues.

There are many counts of this clonotype. This rearrangement joins TRBV20-1 to TRBJ2-1; TRBD2 aligns across 9 bases. This CDR3 contains 14 residues. The germline gives CDR1 DFQATT, CDR2 SNEGSKA (reference sequence). After removal of 3 bases from V and 6 bases from J, the junction contained 6 bases not matched to a gene. The CDR3 loop reads CSARSIAGVNEQFF. The CDR3 DNA sequence: TGCAGTGCTAGGTCGATAGCGGGAGTCAATGAGCAGTTCTTC.

The gene calls are TRBV9 and TRBJ2-5; the D call may be TRBD1 or TRBD2 (6 bases each). The V and J ends lost 4 bases and 2 bases respectively, with 18 bases between them. CDR1 SGDLS and CDR2 YYNGEE come from the germline V gene. The CDR3 is made up of 16 amino acids. Here the CDR3 DNA reads TGTGCCAGCAGCACCGGGGGACAAATACTTCAAGAGACCCAGTACTTC. Its translation: CASSTGGQILQETQYF.

This clonotype was counted only a few times. The CDR3 sequence: CASSAYRANNEQFF. CDR3 nucleotides: TGTGCCAGCAGCGCCTACAGGGCTAACAATGAGCAGTTCTTC. The chain recombines TRBV7-6 with TRBJ2-1; tentatively, D is TRBD1 (6 bases). The CDR3 loop spans 14 amino acids. Deletions cut 5 bases from V and 5 bases from J, with 13 bases between. CDR1 is SGHVS, CDR2 FNYEAQ, per germline.